This T cell receptor beta chain was observed in a study of T-cell reconstitution after alpha-beta-depleted transplantation in children. General study findings and limits: By one year post-transplant, T-cell counts and diversity largely arose from T cells that were newly produced. Expanded graft clones, several hundred of them, were reportedly the source of alpha-beta T cells about two months after transplant.

This clonotype was recorded at least ten times. Its specificity is unknown. Unique molecular identifiers featured in how the TCRbeta library was prepared. TCRdb itself ran the PCR reads through MiXCR, one entry per CDR3 protein. The sample carries 540,000 or so distinct CDR3 sequences, 23% recorded once. The CDR3 runs 13 residues. The V and J ends lost 4 bases and 6 bases respectively, with 10 bases between them. The receptor was derived from a boy under two years old who had a stem cell transplant for acute myeloid leukemia, so the T cells may come from the graft donor. Here the sequenced sample was PBMCs, mostly from graft donor cells, taken 360 days after TCRalphabeta/CD19-depleted stem cell transplant. The chain links TRBV12-3 or TRBV12-4 to TRBJ2-1; maybe TRBD2 (5 bases). The CDR3 is CASSSNRGNEQFF. The CDR3 DNA reads TGTGCCAGCAGTTCCAACCGGGGCAATGAGCAGTTCTTC.